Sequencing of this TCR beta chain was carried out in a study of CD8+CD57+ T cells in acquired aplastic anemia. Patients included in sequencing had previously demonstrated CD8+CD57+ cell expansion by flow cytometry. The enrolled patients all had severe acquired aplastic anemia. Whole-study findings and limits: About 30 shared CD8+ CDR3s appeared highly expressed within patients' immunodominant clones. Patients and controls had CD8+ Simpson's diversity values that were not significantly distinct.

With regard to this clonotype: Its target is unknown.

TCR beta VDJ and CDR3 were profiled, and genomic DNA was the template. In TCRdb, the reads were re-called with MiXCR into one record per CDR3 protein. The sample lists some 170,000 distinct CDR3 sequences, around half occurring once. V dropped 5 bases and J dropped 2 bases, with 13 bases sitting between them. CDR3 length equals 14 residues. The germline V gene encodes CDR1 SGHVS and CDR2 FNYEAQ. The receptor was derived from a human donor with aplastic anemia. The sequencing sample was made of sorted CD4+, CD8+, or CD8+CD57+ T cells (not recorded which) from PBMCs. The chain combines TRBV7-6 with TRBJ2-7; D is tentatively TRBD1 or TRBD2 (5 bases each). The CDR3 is CASSPGTATYEQYF. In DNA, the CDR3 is TGTGCCAGCAGCCCAGGGACGGCTACCTACGAGCAGTACTTC. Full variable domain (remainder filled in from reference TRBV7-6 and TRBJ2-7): GAGVSQSPRYKVTKRGQDVALRCDPISGHVSLYWYRQALGQGPEFLTYFNYEAQQDKSGLPNDRFSAERPEGSISTLTIQRTEQRDSAMYRCASSPGTATYEQYFGPGTRLTVT.